These 27 T cell receptor beta chains were all obtained from the same sample, sequenced in a study of blood T cells in healthy people across ages. It was with a sample-barcoded 5' primer and a J-beta primer mix that a second PCR of roughly 6 to 12 cycles was run. TCRdb re-analysed the 5' RACE reads in MiXCR, keeping a single row per CDR3 protein. This sample has 1.8 million or so distinct CDR3 sequences; 35% to 50% occur once, and the top ten carry about 21%. The sequenced sample consisted of blood. The source is a human donor in good health.

The chain carries TRBV5-1 and TRBJ2-1, with TRBD2 matching 7 bases. The CDR3 length is 15 residues. J was trimmed by 8 bases and V by 2 bases; bases with no gene match: 10. Germline V CDR1 and CDR2: SGHRS, YFSETQ. The chain's CDR3 is CASSLLGGVHDEQFF. The DNA for the CDR3 is TGCGCCAGCAGCTTACTGGGGGGGGTTCACGATGAGCAGTTCTTC.

The count of this clonotype is one. The gene calls are TRBV28 and TRBJ2-1, with 14 bases aligning to TRBD2. Per the germline V gene, CDR1 is MDHEN and CDR2 is SYDVKM. The CDR3 totals 22 residues. J gave up 2 bases and V 3 bases, and 18 bases lay outside the gene matches. CDR3 loop: CASSLEVTSGGAVFQTYNEQFF. The DNA of the CDR3 is TGTGCCAGCAGTTTGGAGGTGACTAGCGGGGGGGCCGTATTTCAAACCTACAATGAGCAGTTCTTC.

This sequence joins TRBV4-3 and TRBJ1-4; D uncertain. The CDR3 is made up of 14 amino acids. From germline, CDR1 is LGHNA and CDR2 YSLEER. V gave up 3 bases and J gave up 8 bases, with 13 bases separating them. The CDR3 nucleotides read TGCGCCAGCAGCCAGACTTGGACTGAAGAAAAACTGTTTTTT. The encoded protein is CASSQTWTEEKLFF.

This clonotype came up a few times. The V and J genes are TRBV14 and TRBJ1-2, with 11 bases aligning to TRBD1. CDR1 is SGHDN, CDR2 FVKESK, per germline. This CDR3 is 18 amino acids long. Trimming cost V 4 bases and J 0 bases; bases outside gene matches: 10. The CDR3 loop reads CASSLGQGAVSANYGYTF. DNA for the CDR3: TGTGCCAGCAGCCTTGGACAGGGGGCTGTCTCAGCTAACTATGGCTACACCTTC. Variable domain in full (rest from reference TRBV14 and TRBJ1-2): EAGVTQFPSHSVIEKGQTVTLRCDPISGHDNLYWYRRVMGKEIKFLLHFVKESKQDESGMPNNRFLAERTGGTYSTLKVQPAELEDSGVYFCASSLGQGAVSANYGYTFGSGTRLTVV.

The chain has TRBV5-6 and TRBJ2-3; D unresolved. CDR3 size: 14 residues. V lost 2 bases to trimming and J lost 6 bases, with 13 bases between them. CDR1 is SGHDT and CDR2 is YYEEEE in the germline V gene. CDR3 protein: CASSLGWMRDTQYF. The CDR3 DNA reads TGTGCCAGCAGCTTAGGTTGGATGCGGGATACGCAGTATTTT.

This clonotype has only a few counts. The rearrangement links TRBV20-1 to TRBJ2-5, with 9 positions matching TRBD2. The germline V gene encodes CDR1 DFQATT and CDR2 SNEGSKA (reference sequence). This CDR3 contains 15 residues. The V segment lost 5 bases and the J segment 2 bases; nucleotides outside the gene matches: 9. The CDR3 region has the DNA TGCAGTGCTTCGCGGGGGGGCGATACTCAAGAGACCCAGTACTTC. Amino acid sequence: CSASRGGDTQETQYF.

This clonotype was seen a single time. V is TRBV9 and J is TRBJ2-1; TRBD2 agrees at 7 bases. The CDR3 has 15 residues. Germline V lookup: CDR1 SGDLS, CDR2 YYNGEE. The J segment lost 6 bases and the V segment lost 0 bases, leaving 6 bases of the junction unmatched. The CDR3 reads CASSVGVGGFNEQFF. CDR3 bases: TGTGCCAGCAGCGTAGGGGTCGGGGGGTTCAATGAGCAGTTCTTC.

V gene TRBV6-6 combines with J gene TRBJ1-1, with 8 bases aligning to TRBD1. The V segment lost 0 bases and the J segment 3 bases; nucleotides outside the gene matches: 3. The CDR3 totals 15 residues. Germline lookup yields CDR1 MNHNY and CDR2 SVGAGI (reference sequence). CDR3 bases: TGTGCCAGCAGTTACTCCGAGACAGGGGACACTGAAGCTTTCTTT. Its translation is CASSYSETGDTEAFF.

This clonotype has more than one count but fewer than ten. CDR3 loop: CASNLFYSNQPQHF. CDR3 DNA: TGTGCCAGCAACCTTTTTTATAGCAATCAGCCCCAGCATTTT. V and J are TRBV6-5 and TRBJ1-5; D gene unclear. V shed 7 bases and J shed 0 bases, with 10 bases lying between them. CDR1 and CDR2 (germline): MNHEY, SVGAGI. There are 14 residues in the CDR3.

This clonotype was seen only a few times. This sequence joins TRBV9 and TRBJ2-7; 7 bases agree with TRBD1. This CDR3 has 13 residues. Per germline, CDR1 SGDLS and CDR2 YYNGEE. V lost 8 bases, J lost 7 bases, and 12 bases stayed unmatched. CDR3 region: CASAGTVSGEQYF. CDR3 nucleotides: TGTGCCAGTGCCGGGACAGTGTCAGGTGAGCAGTACTTC. Supplemented by reference TRBV9 and TRBJ2-7, the full variable domain reads DSGVTQTPKHLITATGQRVTLRCSPRSGDLSVYWYQQSLDQGLQFLIQYYNGEERAKGNILERFSAQQFPDLHSELNLSSLELGDSALYFCASAGTVSGEQYFGPGTRLTVT.

This chain links TRBV20-1 with TRBJ2-7; 7 nucleotides agree with TRBD1. The V gene end was trimmed by 3 bases and the J gene end by 4 bases; junction bases not matched to a gene: 9. The CDR3 runs 14 residues. From germline, CDR1 is DFQATT and CDR2 SNEGSKA (reference sequence). The CDR3 DNA is TGCAGTGCTAGCTCCCCGACAGGGACGTACGAGCAGTACTTC. It specifies CSASSPTGTYEQYF.

The chain couples TRBV4-3 to TRBJ1-4; D is possibly TRBD1 (6 bases). This CDR3 is 14 amino acids long. Per germline, CDR1 LGHNA and CDR2 YSLEER. The germline V and J ends were trimmed by 5 bases and 7 bases, with 14 bases remaining between them. Here the CDR3 reads CASSLQGDREKLFF. As DNA, the CDR3 is TGCGCCAGCAGCTTACAGGGTGACCGTGAAAAACTGTTTTTT.

In the case of this clonotype: A read error may produce the germline difference seen at one junction end. The rearrangement uses TRBV6-2 or TRBV6-3 and TRBJ1-5; 9 bases align to TRBD1. This CDR3 has 14 amino acids. Germline V gives CDR1 MNHEY, CDR2 SVGEGT. CDR3 nucleotides: TGTGCCAGCAGTCTCCGGACAGGGGATCAGCCCCGGCATTTT. It yields the protein CASSLRTGDQPRHF.

This chain links TRBV29-1 with TRBJ1-3, with D uncertain. V shed 0 bases and J shed 0 bases, with 6 bases lying between them. The CDR3 totals 14 residues. CDR1 and CDR2 from the germline V gene are SQVTM and ANQGSEA. In DNA, the CDR3 is TGCAGCGTTGAAGACAGCCTCTCTGGAAACACCATATATTTT. Its translation is CSVEDSLSGNTIYF.

The table lists this clonotype with a few counts. This chain connects TRBV24-1 to TRBJ2-6, with TRBD2 identical over 9 bases. Germline assignment: CDR1 KGHDR and CDR2 SFDVKD. The CDR3 is 17 amino acids. J was trimmed by 0 bases and V by 5 bases; bases with no gene match: 4. The CDR3 loop reads CATSGLAGSSGANVLTF. For the CDR3, the DNA is TGTGCCACCAGTGGTCTAGCGGGGAGCTCTGGGGCCAACGTCCTGACTTTC.

The chain combines TRBV29-1 with TRBJ1-2; no firm D call. The germline V gene encodes CDR1 SQVTM and CDR2 ANQGSEA. The CDR3 covers 15 residues. V was cut by 7 bases and J by 0 bases, with 18 bases left in between. CDR3 loop: CSAITWSSTNYGYTF. For the CDR3, the DNA is TGCAGCGCCATTACCTGGAGCTCTACTAACTATGGCTACACCTTC.

This chain connects TRBV4-3 to TRBJ2-3, with D unclear. V was pared by 0 bases and J by 8 bases, with 9 bases between. There are 13 residues in the CDR3. Germline lookup yields CDR1 LGHNA and CDR2 YSLEER. The CDR3 DNA reads TGCGCCAGCAGCCAAGATCCCAGAGCTACGCAGTATTTT. Its protein product is CASSQDPRATQYF.

The genes are TRBV11-1 and TRBJ1-1, with D tentatively TRBD1 (5 bases). This CDR3 is built from 13 residues. CDR1 is SGHAT, CDR2 FQDESV, per germline (reference sequence). With 1 base removed from V and 9 bases from J, the gap between germline ends came to 12 bases. Here the CDR3 reads CASSLVGGDQAFF. The CDR3 bases are TGTGCCAGCAGCTTAGTCGGCGGGGACCAAGCTTTCTTT.

With regard to this clonotype: Sequence at one end of the junction differs from germline and may be a read error. The chain recombines TRBV6-5 with TRBJ1-2, with D maybe TRBD1 (6 bases). Germline loops: CDR1 MNHEY, CDR2 SVGAGI. This CDR3 comprises 15 residues. CDR3 sequence: CASSFRPGANYGYIF. The CDR3 DNA follows: TGTGCCAGCAGCTTCCGCCCGGGGGCCAACTATGGCTACATCTTC.

The CDR3 spells CASSITRTSGGPLSGIQYF. In DNA, the CDR3 is TGTGCCAGCAGTATCACGCGGACTAGCGGGGGCCCCTTGTCCGGCATTCAGTACTTC. The chain is built from TRBV27 and TRBJ2-4, with 13 positions matching TRBD2. Germline V gene sequence: CDR1 MNHEY, CDR2 SMNVEV (reference sequence). This CDR3 contains 19 residues. The ends lost 5 bases at V and 9 bases at J; junction bases unmatched: 19.

The chain is built from TRBV29-1 and TRBJ2-3; 8 bases align to TRBD1. CDR1 and CDR2 from the germline V gene are SQVTM and ANQGSEA. V dropped 3 bases and J dropped 4; count of bases not matched to a gene: 9. The CDR3 totals 15 residues. The CDR3 nucleotides are TGCAGCGTTGAGCCCCCAGGGGGCGAACCAGATACGCAGTATTTT. Protein: CSVEPPGGEPDTQYF.

CDR3 in amino acids: CASSFQGVGELFF. The CDR3 DNA follows: TGTGCCAGCAGTTTTCAGGGGGTCGGGGAGCTGTTTTTT. The chain recombines TRBV12-3 or TRBV12-4 with TRBJ2-2; 7 nucleotides align to TRBD1. With 3 bases clipped from V and 7 bases from J, the junction kept 2 bases outside the gene matches. CDR3 length: 13 amino acids.

This clonotype has more than one count but fewer than ten. This chain links TRBV20-1 with TRBJ2-7; 9 nucleotides agree with TRBD1. With 4 bases clipped from V and 0 bases from J, the junction kept 10 bases outside the gene matches. This CDR3 region has 16 residues. Germline-derived CDR1 and CDR2 are DFQATT and SNEGSKA (reference sequence). The CDR3 here is CSANSGTGYSSYEQYF. CDR3 DNA sequence: TGCAGTGCTAACTCCGGGACAGGGTATAGCTCCTACGAGCAGTACTTC.

There are a few counts of this clonotype. The gene calls are TRBV2 and TRBJ2-3; 7 bases match TRBD2. J lost 6 bases, V lost 4 bases, and 10 bases had no gene match. The length of the CDR3 is 15 residues. The germline V gene has CDR1 SNHLY and CDR2 FYNNEI. The CDR3 nucleotides read TGTGCCAGCAGTGGTCGGCGGGGGTACAAGGATACGCAGTATTTT. Its protein product is CASSGRRGYKDTQYF.

The rearrangement joins TRBV27 to TRBJ2-1; D is unresolved. Trimming shortened V by 5 bases and J by 5 bases, and 10 bases separated the two germline ends. The CDR3 extends over 13 amino acids. Germline V gives CDR1 MNHEY, CDR2 SMNVEV (reference sequence). In DNA, the CDR3 is TGTGCCAGCAGTGCAACCCTAAACAATGAGCAGTTCTTC. It specifies CASSATLNNEQFF.

This clonotype was picked up one time. The chain couples TRBV20-1 to TRBJ2-3, with TRBD2 matching 14 bases. With V trimmed by 6 bases and J by 5 bases, 10 bases remained unmatched. The CDR3 length is 16 residues. CDR1 and CDR2 from the germline V gene are DFQATT and SNEGSKA (reference sequence). The CDR3 DNA follows: TGCAGTGCCAGATCGACGGGACTAGCGGGGGTAGATACGCAGTATTTT. Its protein product is CSARSTGLAGVDTQYF.

This clonotype was seen many times. This chain links TRBV12-3 or TRBV12-4 with TRBJ2-7, with D perhaps being TRBD1 or TRBD2 (6 bases each). V lost 4 bases, J lost 2 bases, and 12 bases lay in between. The CDR3 sequence is 14 residues long. The CDR3 DNA sequence: TGTGCCAGCAGTTCCAGGGGACTCACCTACGAGCAGTACTTC. Encoded protein: CASSSRGLTYEQYF.